These T cell receptor beta chains were read from a single sample in a study of graft-versus-host responses after intestinal transplantation. Here immunoSEQ multiplex PCR was the method, and the copy in TCRdb shows in-frame clones only, minus some. The sample carries approximately 99,000 clones, 75% to 95% recorded once. No antigen has been assigned to these receptors. Specimen: unstimulated CD4+ T cells sorted from spleen or lymph node cells, collected before transplant. All receptors come from a human donor who was the organ donor for an intestinal transplant. Both conserved end residues are part of each CDR3. Fields, in order: D gene, clone size, V gene, J gene, CDR3 protein, CDR3 DNA. D genes are given only for firm matches. Clone sizes are given selectively: once, few, many, or a class where the clone is expanded.

.,.,TRBV9,TRBJ1-5,CASSVDGGNQPQHF,TGTGCCAGCAGCGTAGACGGGGGGAATCAGCCCCAGCATTTT
TRBD1,.,TRBV5-6,TRBJ2-7,CASSLWDRPYEQYF,TGTGCCAGCAGCTTGTGGGACAGACCCTACGAGCAGTACTTC
.,.,TRBV7-9,TRBJ2-7,CASSPIARGGISSYEQYF,TGTGCCAGCAGCCCCATTGCTAGGGGAGGAATCTCCTCCTACGAGCAGTACTTC
.,.,TRBV19,TRBJ2-1,CASSIPFTWLRANFSSYNEQFF,TGTGCCAGTAGTATTCCGTTCACATGGTTGAGAGCGAATTTCAGCTCCTACAATGAGCAGTTCTTC
.,.,TRBV2,TRBJ2-7,CASKRSYEQYF,TGTGCCAGCAAGAGGTCCTACGAGCAGTACTTC
TRBD2,.,TRBV28,TRBJ2-1,CASSWGGGQGGEQFF,TGTGCCAGCAGTTGGGGCGGGGGGCAAGGAGGTGAGCAGTTCTTC
TRBD1,.,TRBV18,TRBJ1-6,CASSLKQGESPLHF,TGTGCCAGCTCACTGAAACAGGGGGAATCACCCCTCCACTTT
TRBD2,.,TRBV2,TRBJ2-7,CASSEAGLAGKFFYEQYF,TGTGCCAGCAGTGAAGCCGGACTAGCGGGGAAATTTTTCTACGAGCAGTACTTC
TRBD1,few,TRBV7-9,TRBJ2-5,CASSPTGKTQYF,TGTGCCAGCAGCCCGACAGGGAAGACCCAGTACTTC
.,.,TRBV7-2,TRBJ2-3,CASSAEGAGDTQYF,TGTGCCAGCAGCGCGGAGGGGGCGGGAGATACGCAGTATTTT
TRBD1,.,TRBV7-2,TRBJ1-5,CASSRQGLRGNQPQHF,TGTGCCAGCAGCCGACAGGGGTTAAGAGGCAATCAGCCCCAGCATTTT
.,.,TRBV5-1,TRBJ2-5,CASSFSEETQYF,TGCGCCAGCAGCTTCAGTGAAGAGACCCAGTACTTC
TRBD2,.,TRBV4-2,TRBJ2-3,CASSQDLSGGGTDTQYF,TGTGCCAGCAGCCAAGATCTGAGCGGGGGGGGCACAGATACGCAGTATTTT
TRBD1,.,TRBV10-1,TRBJ2-3,CASSRQGTDTQYF,TGCGCCAGCAGTCGACAGGGAACAGATACGCAGTATTTT
.,once,TRBV4-1,TRBJ2-7,CASSHEAATYEQYF,TGCGCCAGCAGCCACGAGGCAGCCACCTACGAGCAGTACTTC
TRBD1,.,TRBV7-3,TRBJ2-3,CASSWTGATDTQYF,TGTGCCAGCAGCTGGACAGGGGCCACAGATACGCAGTATTTT
TRBD2,.,TRBV4-2,TRBJ2-3,CASSQGLAGGPSTDTQYF,TGTGCCAGCAGCCAAGGACTAGCGGGGGGGCCTAGCACAGATACGCAGTATTTT
TRBD1,.,TRBV9,TRBJ1-6,CASSRDSNPLYNSPLHF,TGTGCCAGCAGCCGGGACAGCAACCCCCTTTATAATTCACCCCTCCACTTT
TRBD1,once,TRBV7-2,TRBJ2-3,CASSPGQLTDTQYF,TGTGCCAGCAGCCCGGGACAGCTCACAGATACGCAGTATTTT
TRBD2,.,TRBV19,TRBJ2-1,CASSIAGGLEQFF,TGTGCCAGTAGTATAGCGGGGGGGCTTGAGCAGTTCTTC
TRBD2,.,TRBV4-2,TRBJ2-7,CASSHGLAGLAGRYEQYF,TGTGCCAGCAGCCATGGACTAGCGGGGCTCGCCGGCCGCTACGAGCAGTACTTC
TRBD1,.,TRBV6-5,TRBJ1-4,CASSYAGTGGEKLFF,TGTGCCAGCAGTTACGCCGGGACAGGGGGCGAAAAACTGTTTTTT
.,.,TRBV28,TRBJ1-2,CASMTGPDYGYTF,TGTGCCAGCATGACAGGTCCCGACTATGGCTACACCTTC
.,.,TRBV9,TRBJ2-5,CASSTGFLIKETQYF,TGTGCCAGCAGCACAGGGTTCCTCATCAAAGAGACCCAGTACTTC
TRBD1,.,TRBV5-4,TRBJ1-2,CASSPRGRVNYGYTF,TGTGCCAGCAGCCCGAGGGGGCGCGTAAACTATGGCTACACCTTC
TRBD1,.,TRBV4-3,TRBJ2-3,CASSAGTGGPDTQYF,TGCGCCAGCAGCGCTGGGACAGGGGGCCCAGATACGCAGTATTTT
.,few,TRBV19,TRBJ1-1,CASTRNTEAFF,TGTGCCAGTACGCGGAACACTGAAGCTTTCTTT
TRBD1,.,TRBV11-2,TRBJ2-7,CASSLAGDRGIYEQYF,TGTGCCAGCAGCTTAGCGGGGGACAGGGGAATATACGAGCAGTACTTC
.,.,TRBV10-3,TRBJ1-6,CATRLPESPLHF,TGTGCCACCAGACTACCCGAGTCACCCCTCCACTTT
TRBD1,.,TRBV5-4,TRBJ2-7,CASSFRQGRSYEQYF,TGTGCCAGCAGCTTTCGACAGGGGAGGTCCTACGAGCAGTACTTC
TRBD1,.,TRBV18,TRBJ2-5,CASSPDRAGETQYF,TGTGCCAGCTCACCTGACAGGGCAGGGGAGACCCAGTACTTC
.,.,TRBV5-1,TRBJ2-7,CASSPEPARAGGEQYF,TGCGCCAGCAGCCCGGAACCTGCTAGAGCTGGGGGGGAGCAGTACTTC
.,.,TRBV28,TRBJ1-3,CASTPPGRRSGNTIYF,TGTGCCAGCACCCCCCCGGGGAGGCGCTCTGGAAACACCATATATTTT
.,.,TRBV28,TRBJ2-3,CASRNYGPDKRDTQYF,TGTGCCAGCAGAAATTATGGGCCTGATAAACGGGATACGCAGTATTTT
TRBD2,.,TRBV7-3,TRBJ2-3,CASSMPGLAGVRTDTQYF,TGTGCCAGCAGCATGCCGGGACTAGCGGGCGTACGCACAGATACGCAGTATTTT
.,.,TRBV5-8,TRBJ1-2,CASRRTGSLNGYTF,TGTGCCAGCAGGCGAACCGGGTCCCTAAACGGCTACACCTTC